Below, 9 T cell receptor beta chains from the same sample are listed, as sequenced in a study of OX40 agonist ivuxolimab in advanced cancers. Only in-frame clones appear in the TCRdb table, and some are missing; sequencing was by immunoSEQ multiplex PCR. Among about 21,000 clones listed, roughly 80% were seen once. The source material was CD4+ or CD8+ T cells sorted from blood, sampled in a trial of the OX40 agonist ivuxolimab. Source of these receptors: an adult with an advanced solid tumor such as melanoma, head and neck, liver or kidney cancer.

The V and J genes are TRBV28 and TRBJ2-7; D possibly corresponds to TRBD2 (5 bases). V dropped 2 bases and J dropped 3 bases, with 14 bases sitting between them. Looked up from germline, CDR1 is MDHEN and CDR2 is SYDVKM. The CDR3 is 15 amino acids. The CDR3 nucleotides are TGTGCCAGCAGTTTAACCCCAGCGGTGAACTACGAGCAGTACTTC. This codes for CASSLTPAVNYEQYF. The whole variable domain, filled in from reference TRBV28 and TRBJ2-7, reads DVKVTQSSRYLVKRTGEKVFLECVQDMDHENMFWYRQDPGLGLRLIYFSYDVKMKEKGDIPEGYSVSREKKERFSLILESASTNQTSMYLCASSLTPAVNYEQYFGPGTRLTVT.

V and J are TRBV30 and TRBJ2-3; D not resolved. V lost 0 bases and J lost 3, with 4 bases in between. This CDR3 region has 12 residues. From germline, CDR1 is GTSNPN and CDR2 SVGIG (reference sequence). The CDR3 loop is CAWSVETDTQYF. As DNA, the CDR3 is TGTGCCTGGAGTGTTGAAACAGATACGCAGTATTTT.

The rearrangement uses TRBV5-1 and TRBJ2-7; 7 nucleotides align to TRBD2. CDR1 and CDR2 (germline): SGHRS, YFSETQ. With V trimmed by 2 bases and J by 3 bases, 5 bases remained unmatched. The CDR3 is 14 residues long. This chain's CDR3 is CASSLDGGNYEQYF. For the CDR3, the DNA is TGCGCCAGCAGCTTAGACGGGGGGAACTACGAGCAGTACTTC.

The V and J genes are TRBV9 and TRBJ1-2, with D tentatively TRBD1 (5 bases). The germline V gene encodes CDR1 SGDLS and CDR2 YYNGEE. The CDR3 length is 14 residues. With 4 bases removed from V and 0 bases from J, the gap between germline ends came to 10 bases. The CDR3 nucleotides read TGTGCCAGCAGCTCCAGGGACCCTAACTATGGCTACACCTTC. Its protein product is CASSSRDPNYGYTF.

The chain carries TRBV9 and TRBJ1-2; D may be TRBD1 (5 bases). In germline, CDR1 is SGDLS, CDR2 YYNGEE. V lost 0 bases and J 5 bases, leaving 5 bases between the germline ends. This CDR3 region has 12 residues. Here the CDR3 reads CASSVGGYGYTF. In nucleotides, the CDR3 is TGTGCCAGCAGCGTAGGGGGGTATGGCTACACCTTC.

This clone is labeled medium-sized. The V and J genes are TRBV6-1 and TRBJ1-2, with unresolved D. V gave up 6 bases and J gave up 4 bases, with 12 bases separating them. The germline V gene has CDR1 MNHNS and CDR2 SASEGT. The CDR3 is made up of 13 amino acids. CDR3 coding DNA: TGTGCCAGCAGCCTCAGCCCAGGCTATGGCTACACCTTC. Translated, it gives CASSLSPGYGYTF.

This clone was seen once. CDR3: CASSLAGTSDEQYF. CDR3 DNA: TGCGCCAGCAGCCTCGCGGGGACTAGCGACGAGCAGTACTTC. This chain links TRBV5-1 with TRBJ2-7, with TRBD2 identical over 10 bases. Trimming at V came to 4 bases and at J to 5 bases, leaving 6 bases not matched to a gene. The CDR3 runs 14 residues. In germline, CDR1 is SGHRS, CDR2 YFSETQ.

The V and J genes are TRBV6-1 and TRBJ1-1; 7 nucleotides align to TRBD1. This CDR3 comprises 14 residues. Germline CDR1 is MNHNS and CDR2 is SASEGT. The V segment lost 6 bases and the J segment 6 bases; nucleotides outside the gene matches: 10. Here the CDR3 DNA reads TGTGCCAGCAGCATGACAGGGACGGTCGCTGAAGCTTTCTTT. Translating gives CASSMTGTVAEAFF.

The chain has TRBV10-3 and TRBJ2-3, with D tentatively TRBD2 (5 bases). Germline CDR1 and CDR2: ENHRY and SYGVKD. V was shortened by 4 bases and J by 6 bases, with 14 bases between the two germline ends. The CDR3 is 14 residues long. The CDR3 sequence: CAISGADSVDTQYF. The CDR3 coding sequence is TGTGCCATCAGTGGGGCGGACTCGGTGGATACGCAGTATTTT.